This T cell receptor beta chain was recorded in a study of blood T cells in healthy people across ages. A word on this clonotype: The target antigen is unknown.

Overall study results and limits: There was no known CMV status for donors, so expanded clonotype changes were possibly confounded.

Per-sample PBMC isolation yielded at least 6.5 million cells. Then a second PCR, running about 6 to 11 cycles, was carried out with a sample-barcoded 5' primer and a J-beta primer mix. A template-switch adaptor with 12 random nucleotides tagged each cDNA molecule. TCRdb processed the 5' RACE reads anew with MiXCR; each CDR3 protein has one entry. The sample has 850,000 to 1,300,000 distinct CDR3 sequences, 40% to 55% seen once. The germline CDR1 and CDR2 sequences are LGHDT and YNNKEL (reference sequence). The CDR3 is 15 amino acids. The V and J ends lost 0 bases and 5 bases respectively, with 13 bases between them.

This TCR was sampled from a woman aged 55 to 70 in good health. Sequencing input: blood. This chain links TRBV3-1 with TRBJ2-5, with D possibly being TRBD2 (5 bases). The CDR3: CASSQDGLAVETQYF. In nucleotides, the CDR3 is TGTGCCAGCAGCCAAGATGGGCTAGCAGTGGAGACCCAGTACTTC.